This TCR beta chain was captured by sequencing in a study of blood T cell repertoires in COVID-19. On the study more broadly: Samples of COVID-19 (acute and convalescent) were obtained from the United States, Italy and Spain. PBMCs, B-cell-depleted T cells, or T cells provided the cDNA or gDNA that made up the material.

Germline CDR1 MDHEN, CDR2 SYDVKM. Trimming pared 1 base from V and 0 bases from J, leaving 12 bases between. CDR3 length equals 16 residues. Per the authors' pipeline: By means of reference gene primer amplification, nucleated cell counts were estimated. TCRdb's copy holds only in-frame clones and misses some; the assay was immunoSEQ multiplex PCR. V, J and clone size are taken as reported in that table, and D and trimming were inferred from the DNA itself. Of some 230,000 clones in the sample, 85% are singletons; the top ten hold roughly 2.8%. The V call is TRBV28, the J call TRBJ1-1, with D possibly matching TRBD1 (5 bases). This TCR derives from a man aged 50-59 years who had recovered from COVID-19. Material: peripheral blood. In DNA form, the CDR3 reads TGTGCCAGCAGTTTATTAGGGGTCAGGATGAACACTGAAGCTTTCTTT. Protein sequence: CASSLLGVRMNTEAFF.